Listed below are T cell receptor beta chains from one sample, sequenced in a study of patients and donors after allogeneic stem cell transplantation. Using its own MiXCR run on the RT-PCR reads, TCRdb lists one record per CDR3 protein. The table includes hundreds of thousands of distinct CDR3 sequences, around 14% detected once. Sequencing was performed on blood, either unsorted or a sorted T cell fraction (not recorded which). The source of these receptors is a human donor who was either an allogeneic HSCT recipient or a stem cell or donor lymphocyte infusion donor (not recorded which). It is not recorded whose cells these are; they may come from a transplant donor. The CDR3 runs from the conserved cysteine through the conserved F or W. Each record gives: D gene, clone size, V gene, J gene, CDR3 DNA, CDR3 protein. A D gene is named only where the DNA matches it firmly. Not every row has a clone size; where given, it reads once, few, many or a size class.

d_call: .; clone_size: .; v_call: TRBV12-3/TRBV12-4; j_call: TRBJ2-1; cdr3_nt: TGTGCCAGCAGTTTAGGCACCGGGTATAATGAGCAGTTCTTC; cdr3_aa: CASSLGTGYNEQFF
d_call: .; clone_size: many; v_call: TRBV5-1; j_call: TRBJ2-2; cdr3_nt: TGCGCCAGCAGCTTCCCCCGGTTCGGTGGGAACACCGGGGAGCTGTTTTTT; cdr3_aa: CASSFPRFGGNTGELFF
d_call: TRBD1; clone_size: .; v_call: TRBV13; j_call: TRBJ2-2; cdr3_nt: TGTGCCAGCAGCTCCCGGGACAGGGGTCTCCGTACCGGGGAGCTGTTTTTT; cdr3_aa: CASSSRDRGLRTGELFF
d_call: TRBD2; clone_size: .; v_call: TRBV11-3; j_call: TRBJ2-1; cdr3_nt: TGTGCCAGCAGCCGTAGACTAGCGGGAGGGAACAATGAGCAGTTCTTC; cdr3_aa: CASSRRLAGGNNEQFF
d_call: TRBD1; clone_size: few; v_call: TRBV5-1; j_call: TRBJ2-7; cdr3_nt: TGCGCCAGCAGCCTAAGCGGGACAGGGGTTTGGGAGCAGTACTTC; cdr3_aa: CASSLSGTGVWEQYF
d_call: .; clone_size: .; v_call: TRBV5-1; j_call: TRBJ2-2; cdr3_nt: TGCGCCAGCAGCTTGGCCGGGCACGCGAACACCGGGGAGCTGTTTTTT; cdr3_aa: CASSLAGHANTGELFF
d_call: .; clone_size: many; v_call: TRBV12-3/TRBV12-4; j_call: TRBJ1-3; cdr3_nt: TGTGCCAGCAGGTCGGGATACACAAACACCATATATTTT; cdr3_aa: CASRSGYTNTIYF
d_call: .; clone_size: many; v_call: TRBV6-2/TRBV6-3; j_call: TRBJ1-1; cdr3_nt: TGTGCCAGCAGTCGCCGGGCACCTTTAAACACTGAAGCTTTCTTT; cdr3_aa: CASSRRAPLNTEAFF
d_call: .; clone_size: .; v_call: TRBV30; j_call: TRBJ1-1; cdr3_nt: TGTGCCTGGAGTCACCGGGGAGGGAACACTGAAGCTTTCTTT; cdr3_aa: CAWSHRGGNTEAFF
d_call: .; clone_size: medium-sized; v_call: TRBV5-6; j_call: TRBJ2-7; cdr3_nt: TGTGCCAGCAGCTTTCCGGGGTTAGCCTACGAGCAGTACTTC; cdr3_aa: CASSFPGLAYEQYF
d_call: .; clone_size: many; v_call: TRBV4-1; j_call: TRBJ2-1; cdr3_nt: TGCGCCAGCAGCCAGGTGGACCTCGTCTCCTACAATGAGCAGTTCTTC; cdr3_aa: CASSQVDLVSYNEQFF
d_call: .; clone_size: few; v_call: TRBV5-1; j_call: TRBJ2-1; cdr3_nt: TGCGCCAGCAGCTTGGACGTCGGCGTCGGCTCCTACAATGAGCAGTTCTTC; cdr3_aa: CASSLDVGVGSYNEQFF
d_call: .; clone_size: few; v_call: TRBV19; j_call: TRBJ2-7; cdr3_nt: TGTGCCAGTAGTTCATTGCCAGGATCCTACGAGCAGTACTTC; cdr3_aa: CASSSLPGSYEQYF
d_call: TRBD1; clone_size: many; v_call: TRBV7-2; j_call: TRBJ2-1; cdr3_nt: TGTGCCAGCAGCTTCGGACAGGGGACTTACAATGAGCAGTTCTTC; cdr3_aa: CASSFGQGTYNEQFF
d_call: TRBD2; clone_size: .; v_call: TRBV20-1; j_call: TRBJ2-7; cdr3_nt: TGCAGTGCTAGAGACGGGACTACCCTCTCCTACGAGCAGTACTTC; cdr3_aa: CSARDGTTLSYEQYF
d_call: .; clone_size: .; v_call: TRBV29-1; j_call: TRBJ2-1; cdr3_nt: TGCAGCGTTGATTCCAAGGGGGGTTGGGGCTACAATGAGCAGTTCTTC; cdr3_aa: CSVDSKGGWGYNEQFF
d_call: .; clone_size: .; v_call: TRBV27; j_call: TRBJ2-1; cdr3_nt: TGTGCCAGCAGTAATTCAGGAGGAGCCTACAATGAGCAGTTCTTC; cdr3_aa: CASSNSGGAYNEQFF
d_call: .; clone_size: few; v_call: TRBV2; j_call: TRBJ2-3; cdr3_nt: TGTGCCAGCCTCGCTTCACAGGGTGGAGATACGCAGTATTTT; cdr3_aa: CASLASQGGDTQYF
d_call: TRBD1; clone_size: .; v_call: TRBV5-1; j_call: TRBJ2-7; cdr3_nt: TGCGCCAGCAGAGACCCCCCTACGACAGGGTTCTCCTACGAGCAGTACTTC; cdr3_aa: CASRDPPTTGFSYEQYF
d_call: .; clone_size: .; v_call: TRBV19; j_call: TRBJ2-5; cdr3_nt: TGTGCCAGTAGTAAGCGGCAGAGCCAAGAGACCCAGTACTTC; cdr3_aa: CASSKRQSQETQYF
d_call: .; clone_size: many; v_call: TRBV6-6; j_call: TRBJ1-1; cdr3_nt: TGTGCCAGCAGCCTATCAATGAACACTGAAGCTTTCTTT; cdr3_aa: CASSLSMNTEAFF
d_call: .; clone_size: .; v_call: TRBV13; j_call: TRBJ1-4; cdr3_nt: TGTGCCAGCAGCTTGAGGGGGGGGCACGAAAAACTGTTTTTT; cdr3_aa: CASSLRGGHEKLFF
d_call: .; clone_size: once; v_call: TRBV24-1; j_call: TRBJ2-6; cdr3_nt: TGTGCCACCAGTGATATGGTCTCTGGGGCCAACGTCCTGACTTTC; cdr3_aa: CATSDMVSGANVLTF
d_call: .; clone_size: many; v_call: TRBV24-1; j_call: TRBJ2-2; cdr3_nt: TGTGCCACCAGTGATTTGAAGGGGGGCCCCGGGGAGCTGTTTTTT; cdr3_aa: CATSDLKGGPGELFF
d_call: .; clone_size: many; v_call: TRBV12-3/TRBV12-4; j_call: TRBJ1-1; cdr3_nt: TGTGCCAGCAGCCGAAAAAGGAGCACTGAAGCTTTCTTT; cdr3_aa: CASSRKRSTEAFF
d_call: .; clone_size: .; v_call: TRBV29-1; j_call: TRBJ2-5; cdr3_nt: TGCAGCGTTGCGGGAACGCAAACCGGGGAGACCCAGTACTTC; cdr3_aa: CSVAGTQTGETQYF
d_call: .; clone_size: many; v_call: TRBV4-2; j_call: TRBJ2-1; cdr3_nt: TGTGCCAGCAGGAAAGGCCCCGGTATGAGGCGTGAGGGATTGAGCTCCTACAATGAGCAGTTCTTC; cdr3_aa: CASRKGPGMRREGLSSYNEQFF
d_call: TRBD2; clone_size: .; v_call: TRBV11-2; j_call: TRBJ2-3; cdr3_nt: TGTGCCAGCAGCCGGGGGACTAGCGGGAACGCAGATACGCAGTATTTT; cdr3_aa: CASSRGTSGNADTQYF
d_call: .; clone_size: .; v_call: TRBV10-3; j_call: TRBJ2-7; cdr3_nt: TGTGCCATCAGCAGCGCAACCTCCTACGAGCAGTACTTC; cdr3_aa: CAISSATSYEQYF
d_call: .; clone_size: few; v_call: TRBV7-2; j_call: TRBJ1-2; cdr3_nt: TGTGCCAGCAGCTTAAAACAGTTAGCTAACTATGGCTACACCTTC; cdr3_aa: CASSLKQLANYGYTF
d_call: .; clone_size: .; v_call: TRBV20-1; j_call: TRBJ1-1; cdr3_nt: TGCAGTGCTAGAGACGCCCGCCCCCGTGATCGAGGGGCGCGAACTGAAGCTTTCTTT; cdr3_aa: CSARDARPRDRGARTEAFF
d_call: .; clone_size: few; v_call: TRBV14; j_call: TRBJ2-5; cdr3_nt: TGTGCCAGCAGCCAAGAGAGGCAGACCCAGTACTTC; cdr3_aa: CASSQERQTQYF
d_call: .; clone_size: few; v_call: TRBV7-2; j_call: TRBJ2-1; cdr3_nt: TGTGCCAGCAGGTCGGTCCGGAGCTCCTACAATGAGCAGTTCTTC; cdr3_aa: CASRSVRSSYNEQFF
d_call: .; clone_size: few; v_call: TRBV2; j_call: TRBJ1-5; cdr3_nt: TGTGCCTCCCGCCGGGCTGGGCACCAGCCCCAGCATTTT; cdr3_aa: CASRRAGHQPQHF
d_call: .; clone_size: many; v_call: TRBV4-1; j_call: TRBJ2-1; cdr3_nt: TGCGCCAGCAGCCAAGATCGTACGGGGGATGAGCAGTTCTTC; cdr3_aa: CASSQDRTGDEQFF
d_call: .; clone_size: .; v_call: TRBV2; j_call: TRBJ2-1; cdr3_nt: TGTGCCAGCAGTATGAGCTACAATGAGCAGTTCTTC; cdr3_aa: CASSMSYNEQFF
d_call: TRBD2; clone_size: many; v_call: TRBV7-9; j_call: TRBJ2-1; cdr3_nt: TGTGCCAGCAGCTTAGGTGCGGGAGGTATCAATGAGCAGTTCTTC; cdr3_aa: CASSLGAGGINEQFF
d_call: TRBD1; clone_size: once; v_call: TRBV18; j_call: TRBJ2-5; cdr3_nt: TGTGCCAGCTCGACCAGGGACAGGGGAGGAGAGACCCAGTACTTC; cdr3_aa: CASSTRDRGGETQYF
d_call: TRBD1; clone_size: many; v_call: TRBV10-3; j_call: TRBJ1-2; cdr3_nt: TGTGCCACCCGGGACAGGGATAACTATGGCTACACCTTC; cdr3_aa: CATRDRDNYGYTF
d_call: .; clone_size: once; v_call: TRBV3-1; j_call: TRBJ1-2; cdr3_nt: TGTGCCAGCAGCGAAGATCCTGTTAGGAGGGGGATGGCCTATGGCTACACCTTC; cdr3_aa: CASSEDPVRRGMAYGYTF
d_call: .; clone_size: .; v_call: TRBV11-2; j_call: TRBJ2-1; cdr3_nt: TGTGCCAGCAGCTTAGAGGGGTCGTGGAGGACTGTGGGGTATGAGCAGTTCTTC; cdr3_aa: CASSLEGSWRTVGYEQFF
d_call: .; clone_size: few; v_call: TRBV20-1; j_call: TRBJ2-5; cdr3_nt: TGCAGTGCTAATAGACAAAACCAAGAGACCCAGTACTTC; cdr3_aa: CSANRQNQETQYF